This entry concerns a single T cell receptor beta chain. The data belong to a study of shared clonotypes between healthy human individuals. TCRdb's copy holds only in-frame clones and misses some; the assay was immunoSEQ multiplex PCR. This sample has some 2.1 million clones; approximately 94% occur once, and the top ten carry roughly 1%. V lost 0 bases and J lost 3, with 10 bases in between. Germline lookup yields CDR1 SGDLS and CDR2 YYNGEE. The CDR3 loop spans 15 amino acids. As defined, naive CD8 cells were CD45RO-negative and positively selected for CCR7, with terminally differentiated effector memory CD45RA+ cells excluded.

The gene calls are TRBV9 and TRBJ1-3; D call uncertain. The source material was naive CD8+ T cells sorted from blood. This clonotype was obtained from a man aged 18 to 30 in good health. CDR3 DNA sequence: TGTGCCAGCAGCGTAGAAGAAGGGTTTGGAAACACCATATATTTT. As protein: CASSVEEGFGNTIYF.